This T cell receptor (beta chain) was documented in a study of regulatory T cells in long-lasting Graves disease. The germline CDR1 and CDR2 sequences are KGHDR and SFDVKD. Trimming took off 8 bases at V and 4 bases at J, with 13 bases between the two ends. This CDR3 contains 13 residues. Combining iRepertoire HTBI primers with Arm-PCR of CDR3 regions, the authors built TCR beta libraries. One entry per CDR3 protein results from TCRdb running MiXCR on the multiplex PCR reads. The sample gives roughly 400,000 distinct CDR3 sequences, roughly 20% of which show up once; about 20% is in the top ten. Specified time point: persistent/refractory GD, antithyroid drugs over 5 years with positive TRAb. The TCR library was made from RNA that had been extracted from PBMCs in TRIzol.

J is TRBJ1-1 and V is TRBV24-1; D not certain. The starting material was peripheral blood mononuclear cells (PBMCs), obtained when the disease was refractory, from a patient treated with antithyroid drugs. The sequence was obtained from a female donor with Graves disease. In DNA, the CDR3 is TGTGCCACCACTAACAGTTGGGGCACTGAAGCTTTCTTT. Translated: CATTNSWGTEAFF.